A selection of T cell receptor beta chains follows, all from one sample in a study of T cell changes during pregnancy in multiple sclerosis. Sequencing was performed with immunoSEQ multiplex PCR; in TCRdb, only in-frame clones are kept and a portion is missing. This table has about 110,000 clones, about 94% appearing once. The input for sequencing was peripheral blood, taken in the third trimester of pregnancy. Receptor source: a female donor with multiple sclerosis, enrolled in a pregnancy study. Both conserved end residues are part of each CDR3. A D gene is named only where the DNA matches it firmly. The listing skips clone size in some rows; elsewhere it reads once, few, many or a size class.

size | J | D | V | DNA | CDR3
- | TRBJ1-6 | TRBD1 | TRBV9 | TGTGCCAGCAGCGCACGGACAGGCAATAATTCACCCCTCCACTTT | CASSARTGNNSPLHF
- | TRBJ2-5 | - | TRBV5-1 | TGCGCCAGCAGCTTTGGGACACCTCAAGAGACCCAGTACTTC | CASSFGTPQETQYF
- | TRBJ2-3 | TRBD2 | TRBV6-5 | TGTGCCAGCAGTTCGACTAGCCGGAGTTATACAGATACGCAGTATTTT | CASSSTSRSYTDTQYF
- | TRBJ2-2 | - | TRBV15 | TGTGCCACCAGCAGAGGGGGCTCTAACGGGGAGCTGTTTTTT | CATSRGGSNGELFF
once | TRBJ1-6 | TRBD1 | TRBV27 | TGTGCCAGCAGTATCCATCAGGGGGGCAATTCACCCCTCCACTTT | CASSIHQGGNSPLHF
- | TRBJ2-7 | TRBD1 | TRBV2 | TGTGCCAGCACCCCAGGCAGGGACAGGGCCTCCTACGAGCAGTACTTC | CASTPGRDRASYEQYF
- | TRBJ1-1 | - | TRBV18 | TGTGCCAGCTCACAGGGGGACGGTGAAGCTTTCTTT | CASSQGDGEAFF
- | TRBJ1-5 | - | TRBV30 | TGTGCCTGGAGTCAGGGGAATCAGCCCCAGCATTTT | CAWSQGNQPQHF
- | TRBJ2-1 | TRBD2 | TRBV11-2 | TGTGCCAGCAGCTTAGTGCTAGCGGGGAGCTCCTACAATGAGCAGTTCTTC | CASSLVLAGSSYNEQFF
- | TRBJ1-2 | TRBD1 | TRBV6-5 | TGTGCCAGCAAAGCAGGGGGCGCAGGCGACTATGGCTACACCTTC | CASKAGGAGDYGYTF
- | TRBJ2-1 | TRBD1 | TRBV29-1 | TGCAGCGGACGGGACAGGGCAAACAATGAGCAGTTCTTC | CSGRDRANNEQFF
- | TRBJ2-7 | - | TRBV19 | TGTGCCAGTAGTAACAGGCTCACCCTCTCCTACGAGCAGTACTTC | CASSNRLTLSYEQYF
once | TRBJ1-2 | TRBD1 | TRBV6-1 | TGTGCCAGCAGTGGGGACAGCGGTCGTTACACCTTC | CASSGDSGRYTF
- | TRBJ1-1 | - | TRBV19 | TGTGCCAGCAGACGGAATGCGGTGGACACTGAAGCTTTCTTT | CASRRNAVDTEAFF
- | TRBJ2-1 | - | TRBV15 | TGTGCCACCAGCAGTGCCTTACCTGGGCGCGCCTACAATGAGCAGTTCTTC | CATSSALPGRAYNEQFF
- | TRBJ2-2 | - | TRBV7-8 | TGTGCCAGCAGCATAGACAGGCTTTTCACCGGGGAGCTGTTTTTT | CASSIDRLFTGELFF
- | TRBJ2-2 | - | TRBV6-1 | TGTGCCACCACGGGACACTCGAACACCGGGGAGCTGTTTTTT | CATTGHSNTGELFF
- | TRBJ2-1 | TRBD1 | TRBV5-4 | TGTGCCAGCAGCACTGGACAGGGACGGGATGAGCAGTTCTTC | CASSTGQGRDEQFF
- | TRBJ1-3 | - | TRBV9 | TGTGCCAGCAGTTTATCTGGGACAATTGGAAACACCATATATTTT | CASSLSGTIGNTIYF
- | TRBJ2-3 | - | TRBV19 | TGTGCCAGTAGTATAGTCTCGGACAGTTCTCTAGGAGATACGCAGTATTTT | CASSIVSDSSLGDTQYF
- | TRBJ1-4 | TRBD1 | TRBV7-9 | TGTGCCAGCAGCTTAAACAGGGGGGGAAGTGAAAAACTGTTTTTT | CASSLNRGGSEKLFF
once | TRBJ2-7 | TRBD2 | TRBV7-9 | TGTGCCAGCAGCTTATGGACTAGCGGGAGATTCTACGAGCAGTACTTC | CASSLWTSGRFYEQYF
- | TRBJ2-5 | TRBD2 | TRBV5-1 | TGCGCCAGCAGGCGGGGGCAAGAGACCCAGTACTTC | CASRRGQETQYF
- | TRBJ1-5 | - | TRBV7-2 | TGTGCCAGCAGCCTTGAACAGGGACGCAATCAGCCCCAGCATTTT | CASSLEQGRNQPQHF
- | TRBJ2-5 | TRBD1 | TRBV28 | TGTGCCAGCAGTTTAGTTCCGGGGACAGGGGATCGCGAGACCCAGTACTTC | CASSLVPGTGDRETQYF
- | TRBJ2-3 | TRBD2 | TRBV10-3 | TGTGCCATCAAATCTAGCGGGGGGCCTAGCACAGATACGCAGTATTTT | CAIKSSGGPSTDTQYF
- | TRBJ2-1 | - | TRBV2 | TGTGCCAGCAGTGTGTTAGTAAGCTCCTACAATGAGCAGTTCTTC | CASSVLVSSYNEQFF
once | TRBJ1-1 | TRBD1 | TRBV7-9 | TGTGCCAGCGGCCGGGACAGGGAAGACACTGAAGCTTTCTTT | CASGRDREDTEAFF
- | TRBJ1-4 | TRBD1 | TRBV28 | TGTGCCAGCAATGCCGGGACAGGGGGCTTAAAACTGTTTTTT | CASNAGTGGLKLFF
once | TRBJ2-3 | TRBD2 | TRBV30 | TGTGCCTCCTCCCCCGCGGGGGTTAGCACAGATACGCAGTATTTT | CASSPAGVSTDTQYF
- | TRBJ1-1 | - | TRBV7-2 | TGTGCCAGCAGAATGGCGGGAGGGACTGAAGCTTTCTTT | CASRMAGGTEAFF
- | TRBJ2-3 | TRBD2 | TRBV30 | TGTGCCTGGAGGTTAGCGGGAGCGGGCGCAGATACGCAGTATTTT | CAWRLAGAGADTQYF
- | TRBJ1-2 | TRBD1 | TRBV9 | TGTGCCAGCAGCGTAGGGACAGGGAACTATGGCTACACCTTC | CASSVGTGNYGYTF
- | TRBJ1-2 | - | TRBV7-2 | TGTGCCAGCAGCTTCGGGGACACTAACTATGGCTACACCTTC | CASSFGDTNYGYTF
- | TRBJ2-2 | TRBD2 | TRBV13 | TGTGCCAGCAGCCCGACGACTAGCCTTCGGTCCAACTCGAACACCGGGGAGCTGTTTTTT | CASSPTTSLRSNSNTGELFF
- | TRBJ2-3 | TRBD1 | TRBV7-2 | TGTGCCAGCAGCTTAAGAGGGACAGGTAGCACAGATACGCAGTATTTT | CASSLRGTGSTDTQYF
- | TRBJ2-5 | - | TRBV5-1 | TGCGCCAGCAGCTTAGACCCCCCCAGGGAGACCCAGTACTTC | CASSLDPPRETQYF
- | TRBJ2-7 | TRBD2 | TRBV6-5 | TGTGCCAGCAGTTACATGGGGCGCGGGGGCTACGAGCAGTACTTC | CASSYMGRGGYEQYF
- | TRBJ2-1 | - | TRBV7-9 | TGTGCCAGCAGCATCCGGGAGCTCTCCTACAATGAGCAGTTCTTC | CASSIRELSYNEQFF
- | TRBJ2-1 | TRBD2 | TRBV5-6 | TGTGCCAGCAGTTCGGACCGGGGGGGGTCCTACAATGAGCAGTTCTTC | CASSSDRGGSYNEQFF
- | TRBJ2-5 | TRBD2 | TRBV2 | TGTGCCAGCAGTGAGTGGCGGGGGGACGAGACCCAGTACTTC | CASSEWRGDETQYF
- | TRBJ2-7 | TRBD1 | TRBV6-5 | TGTGCCAGCAGTTATGCCTCGACAGGGCTCTCCTACGAGCAGTACTTC | CASSYASTGLSYEQYF